Presented here are 32 T cell receptor beta chains from one specimen sequenced in a study of regulatory T cells in long-lasting Graves disease. Combining iRepertoire HTBI primers with Arm-PCR of CDR3 regions, the authors built TCR beta libraries. One entry per CDR3 protein, called by TCRdb with MiXCR from the multiplex PCR reads. The sample consists of 390,000 or so distinct CDR3 sequences, more than 20% of them appearing once. Documented time point: persistent/refractory GD, antithyroid drugs over 5 years with positive TRAb. PBMCs were the source of the RNA used for TCR sequencing. The sequencing here drew on peripheral blood mononuclear cells (PBMCs), taken when the disease was refractory, from a patient treated with antithyroid drugs. Source of these receptors: a woman between 40 and 55 years old with Graves disease.

This clonotype was seen ten or more times. The chain combines TRBV29-1 with TRBJ2-2; D remains unclear. From germline, CDR1 is SQVTM and CDR2 ANQGSEA. The CDR3 is made up of 14 amino acids. V lost 4 bases, J lost 0 bases, and 9 bases lay in between. Here the CDR3 reads CSVVAPANTGELFF. Written as DNA, the CDR3 is TGCAGCGTTGTGGCGCCAGCGAACACCGGGGAGCTGTTTTTT.

This clonotype has at least ten counts. V is TRBV20-1 and J is TRBJ1-2, with a tentative D call TRBD1 (6 bases). Germline CDR1 is DFQATT and CDR2 is SNEGSKA (reference sequence). Between the trimmed V and J ends, which lost 6 bases and 4 bases, there was a span of 24 bases. CDR3 length: 16 residues. For the CDR3, the DNA is TGCAGTGCCCCTTCTGTGGCAGGGGAAAGTGGCTATGGCTACACCTTC. Protein product: CSAPSVAGESGYGYTF.

This sequence joins TRBV7-8 and TRBJ1-5; perhaps TRBD1 as D (5 bases). V lost 4 bases and J lost 6, with 10 bases in between. This CDR3 comprises 13 residues. Germline CDR1 reads SGHVS; CDR2 reads FQNEAQ. DNA for the CDR3: TGTGCCAGCAGCTACCGGGACGGTCAGCCCCAGCATTTT. Translated, it gives CASSYRDGQPQHF.

This clonotype has more than one count but fewer than ten. The chain couples TRBV6-1 to TRBJ2-3, with TRBD2 matching 12 bases. Unmatched junction bases numbered 16, after V lost 7 bases and J lost 2 bases. Germline CDR1 MNHNS, CDR2 SASEGT. The CDR3 consists of 19 residues. CDR3: CASTRTTSGRWGNTDTQYF. As DNA, the CDR3 is TGTGCCAGCACCAGAACGACTAGCGGGAGATGGGGTAACACAGATACGCAGTATTTT.

This clonotype was detected a few times. V gene TRBV5-6 combines with J gene TRBJ2-2; D ambiguous. The CDR3 extends over 14 amino acids. Trimming removed 0 bases at V and 7 bases at J, with 10 bases between. The germline gives CDR1 SGHDT, CDR2 YYEEEE. The CDR3 loop reads CASSLVGLSGELFF. The CDR3 DNA reads TGTGCCAGCAGCTTGGTTGGGCTGAGCGGGGAGCTGTTTTTT.

This clonotype was seen many times. V is TRBV28 and J is TRBJ1-2; D is ambiguous. The CDR3 length is 15 residues. V dropped 8 bases and J dropped 8 bases, with 24 bases sitting between them. CDR1 and CDR2 from the germline V gene are MDHEN and SYDVKM. CDR3 nucleotides: TGTGCCAGCCGAACCACAAAGGGCCGGTATTTGGGCTACACCTTC. It encodes CASRTTKGRYLGYTF.

This clonotype showed up many times. The chain uses TRBV11-2 and TRBJ2-7, with 7 bases that match TRBD1. V trimming: 3 bases; J trimming: 5 bases; junction bases outside the gene matches: 4. Germline assignment: CDR1 SGHAT and CDR2 FQNNGV. CDR3 length equals 13 residues. CDR3 protein: CASSLNRGHEQYF. CDR3 sequence (DNA): TGTGCCAGCAGCTTGAACAGGGGCCACGAGCAGTACTTC.

A word on this clonotype: The germline gene is not matched at one end of the junction; a read error may be the cause. This chain connects TRBV5-1 to TRBJ1-5; D is ambiguous. The germline CDR1 and CDR2 sequences are SGHRS and YFSETQ. The CDR3 consists of 14 residues. CDR3 coding DNA: TGTGCCAGCAGCTTAGAGGGTGGGTTTCAGCCCCAGCATTTT. Its translation: CASSLEGGFQPQHF.

This clonotype was picked up one time. It is unclear where the CDR3 begins or ends on the DNA, so no DNA is shown, and the CDR3 is as TCRdb lists it. This chain links TRBV28 with TRBJ1-1; TRBD1 is the table's D call, not checked against the DNA. The CDR3 contains 19 residues when both ends are counted. CDR1 is MDHEN, CDR2 SYDVKM, per germline. CDR3 amino acids: CASTTVNYGYTFGSGHAFF.

The chain couples TRBV28 to TRBJ2-1; 13 bases line up with TRBD2. The CDR3 loop spans 18 amino acids. With V trimmed by 6 bases and J by 4 bases, 12 bases remained unmatched. CDR1 and CDR2 (germline): MDHEN, SYDVKM. The CDR3 loop reads CASRWGLAGPERYNEQFF. CDR3 DNA sequence: TGTGCCAGCAGGTGGGGACTAGCGGGGCCGGAGCGGTACAATGAGCAGTTCTTC.

This clonotype was observed a few times. The J gene is TRBJ2-2, the V gene TRBV7-9, with a tentative D call TRBD2 (6 bases). Trimming cost V 0 bases and J 6 bases, with 8 bases left between them. This CDR3 has 14 amino acids. Germline loops: CDR1 SEHNR, CDR2 FQNEAQ (reference sequence). CDR3 DNA: TGTGCCAGCAGCTTAGCGGCGGGGCCCGGGGAGCTGTTTTTT. Translated: CASSLAAGPGELFF.

This clonotype was seen repeatedly, ten times or more. CDR3 bases: TGTGCCAGCAGGGGGACAGGGGTTGAGACCCAGTACTTC. This translates into CASRGTGVETQYF. The chain recombines TRBV6-1 with TRBJ2-5; 10 bases are a match to TRBD1. CDR3 length: 13 residues. Trimming took 6 bases from V and 5 from J; bases not matched to a gene: 3. Per the germline V gene, CDR1 is MNHNS and CDR2 is SASEGT.

The V gene is TRBV20-1, the J gene TRBJ2-1; D may be TRBD1 (5 bases). Trimming left V 3 bases short and J 3 bases short, with 9 bases between. Per germline, CDR1 DFQATT and CDR2 SNEGSKA (reference sequence). The CDR3 loop spans 13 amino acids. The CDR3 loop is CSASQGNYNEQFF. CDR3 bases: TGCAGTGCTAGTCAGGGCAACTACAATGAGCAGTTCTTC.

This clonotype was counted ten times or more. CDR3 nucleotides: TGTGCCAGCAGTCCGACAGGGACAGGGAACGAGCAGTACTTC. Translated: CASSPTGTGNEQYF. This rearrangement joins TRBV6-2 or TRBV6-3 to TRBJ2-7; 9 bases are a match to TRBD1. The CDR3 length is 14 residues. V gave up 5 bases and J gave up 5 bases; unmatched junction bases: 7. CDR1 MNHEY and CDR2 SVGEGT come from the germline V gene.

This clonotype was observed many times. The chain couples TRBV20-1 to TRBJ1-1, with TRBD1 as a possible D gene (6 bases). Germline V gives CDR1 DFQATT, CDR2 SNEGSKA (reference sequence). Trimming shortened V by 6 bases and J by 4 bases, and 15 bases separated the two germline ends. The CDR3 spans 13 residues. The CDR3 nucleotides read TGCAGTGCCTCAAACAGGGTGGGCACTGAAGCTTTCTTT. This sequence encodes CSASNRVGTEAFF.

This clonotype was seen ten or more times. This rearrangement joins TRBV12-3 or TRBV12-4 to TRBJ1-5; 9 bases fit TRBD1. V lost 4 bases and J lost 1; bases outside the gene matches: 2. The CDR3 consists of 15 residues. CDR3: CASSSQGASNQPQHF. The CDR3 DNA reads as TGTGCCAGCAGTTCACAGGGGGCCAGCAATCAGCCCCAGCATTTT.

As concerns this clonotype: One junction end does not reproduce the germline sequence, and a read error may be involved. The CDR3 coding sequence is TGTGCCAGCAGGTCCCCGGGACAGGCGATACCGAACACCGGGGGGCTGTTTTTT. Translation: CASRSPGQAIPNTGGLFF. The chain uses TRBV12-3 or TRBV12-4 and TRBJ2-2; 8 positions match TRBD1. The CDR3 length is 18 residues.

This clonotype was detected ten times or more. The J gene is TRBJ1-5, the V gene TRBV28, with D unclear. Trimming shortened V by 4 bases and J by 10 bases, and 8 bases separated the two germline ends. The length of the CDR3 is 11 residues. The V gene's germline CDR1 is MDHEN and CDR2 SYDVKM. The CDR3, as DNA: TGTGCCAGCAGTTCCCAGGACCCCCAGCATTTT. Its translation is CASSSQDPQHF.

This clonotype showed up many times. The rearrangement uses TRBV6-1 and TRBJ2-7, with D perhaps matching TRBD1 (5 bases). Germline V gene sequence: CDR1 MNHNS, CDR2 SASEGT. The CDR3 loop spans 14 amino acids. V dropped 6 bases and J dropped 7 bases, with 19 bases sitting between them. CDR3 bases: TGTGCCAGCAGGGGAAGGGGCCACCAAGTGGAGCAGTACTTC. Amino acid sequence: CASRGRGHQVEQYF.

Only a few counts were recorded for this clonotype. This chain links TRBV28 with TRBJ2-1; 8 nucleotides align to TRBD2. Germline V CDR1 and CDR2: MDHEN, SYDVKM. Trimming cost V 2 bases and J 5 bases; bases outside gene matches: 5. The CDR3 has 15 amino acids. The CDR3, as DNA: TGTGCCAGCAGTTTAGCGGGAGGAGGGAACAATGAGCAGTTCTTC. Translation: CASSLAGGGNNEQFF. The variable domain in full, completed from reference TRBV28 and TRBJ2-1, reads DVKVTQSSRYLVKRTGEKVFLECVQDMDHENMFWYRQDPGLGLRLIYFSYDVKMKEKGDIPEGYSVSREKKERFSLILESASTNQTSMYLCASSLAGGGNNEQFFGPGTRLTVL.

Of note for this clonotype: With a much larger clone just one base away, this may be a read error. J is TRBJ1-1 and V is TRBV20-1; D not resolved. Germline V lookup: CDR1 DFQATT, CDR2 SNEGSKA (reference sequence). The CDR3 is 14 residues long. The CDR3 region has the DNA TGCTGTGCCCTGATCCCGACTACGAACACTGAAGCTTTCTTT. This gives the protein CCALIPTTNTEAFF.

Ten or more counts support this clonotype. The gene calls are TRBV25-1 and TRBJ1-2, with TRBD1 matching 9 bases. In germline, CDR1 is MGHDK, CDR2 SYGVNS. V lost 6 bases to trimming and J lost 8 bases; unmatched junction nucleotides: 4. The CDR3 is 12 amino acids. The CDR3 loop is CASRTGGEGYTF. The CDR3 coding sequence is TGTGCCAGCAGGACAGGGGGAGAGGGCTACACCTTC.

The genes are TRBV29-1 and TRBJ2-1; D may be TRBD1 (6 bases). With 8 bases removed from V and 0 bases from J, the gap between germline ends came to 17 bases. Germline-derived CDR1 and CDR2 are SQVTM and ANQGSEA. The CDR3 contains 15 residues. Written as DNA, the CDR3 is TGCAGCCTACGAATCCGGGACAACTCCTACAATGAGCAGTTCTTC. Translating it yields CSLRIRDNSYNEQFF.

This clonotype appeared many times. The V gene is TRBV7-8, the J gene TRBJ2-5; TRBD2 matches 10 bases. Germline V gene lookup returns CDR1 SGHVS and CDR2 FQNEAQ. The CDR3 has 15 amino acids. After removal of 2 bases from V and 3 bases from J, the junction contained 3 bases not matched to a gene. In DNA form, the CDR3 reads TGTGCCAGCAGCTTAAATCTAGCGGGAGAAGAGACCCAGTACTTC. Protein product: CASSLNLAGEETQYF.

The sample holds many counts of this clonotype. V gene TRBV12-3 or TRBV12-4 combines with J gene TRBJ2-5; D is undetermined. The CDR3 sequence is 14 residues long. The V end lost 5 bases, the J end lost 0 bases, and 10 bases lay between the germline ends. Written as DNA, the CDR3 is TGTGCCAGCAGTCTTCCAGAGTACCAAGAGACCCAGTACTTC. It specifies CASSLPEYQETQYF.

This clonotype was counted a few times. The chain couples TRBV7-8 to TRBJ1-5; D may be TRBD1 (5 bases). CDR1 SGHVS and CDR2 FQNEAQ come from the germline V gene. The V end lost 1 base, the J end lost 4 bases, and 11 bases lay between the germline ends. The CDR3 has 15 amino acids. The CDR3 here is CASSLGGTNNQPQHF. The CDR3 nucleotides are TGTGCCAGCAGCTTAGGGGGGACCAATAATCAGCCCCAGCATTTT.

The chain is built from TRBV9 and TRBJ2-7, with D perhaps matching TRBD2 (6 bases). V was clipped by 0 bases and J by 3 bases, with 13 bases between them. Germline V gene data show CDR1 as SGDLS and CDR2 as YYNGEE. The CDR3 totals 15 residues. The CDR3 nucleotides are TGTGCCAGCAGCGTAGCTAGCGCGGGGATCTACGAGCAGTACTTC. This translates into CASSVASAGIYEQYF.

This clonotype was counted ten times or more. The gene calls are TRBV2 and TRBJ1-6, with unresolved D. Germline lookup yields CDR1 SNHLY and CDR2 FYNNEI. Trimming stripped 1 base from V and 3 bases from J, with 10 bases between. The CDR3 has 16 amino acids. CDR3 loop: CASSEGSSIYNSPLHF. Here the CDR3 DNA reads TGTGCCAGCAGTGAAGGGTCATCGATCTATAATTCACCCCTCCACTTT. The full variable domain, with the rest looked up from reference TRBV2 and TRBJ1-6, is EPEVTQTPSHQVTQMGQEVILRCVPISNHLYFYWYRQILGQKVEFLVSFYNNEISEKSEIFDDQFSVERPDGSNFTLKIRSTKLEDSAMYFCASSEGSSIYNSPLHFGNGTRLTVT.

This clonotype has a count of ten or more. The chain uses TRBV12-5 and TRBJ1-1; unclear D gene. Germline CDR1 reads LGHNT; CDR2 reads FRNRAP. This CDR3 is built from 13 residues. Trimming took 5 bases from V and 3 from J, leaving 10 bases between them. CDR3 loop: CASGNPEYTEAFF. CDR3 nucleotide sequence: TGTGCTAGTGGTAATCCTGAATACACTGAAGCTTTCTTT.

The rearrangement uses TRBV2 and TRBJ2-7; D ambiguous. The CDR3 contains 15 residues. Germline V gene sequence: CDR1 SNHLY, CDR2 FYNNEI. Trimming pared 4 bases from V and 1 base from J, leaving 14 bases between. This chain's CDR3 is CASSAIETLSYEQYF. CDR3 DNA: TGTGCCAGCAGTGCTATCGAGACATTATCCTACGAGCAGTACTTC. Looking up the rest from reference TRBV2 and TRBJ2-7 gives the full variable domain: EPEVTQTPSHQVTQMGQEVILRCVPISNHLYFYWYRQILGQKVEFLVSFYNNEISEKSEIFDDQFSVERPDGSNFTLKIRSTKLEDSAMYFCASSAIETLSYEQYFGPGTRLTVT.

This clonotype came up a few times. J is TRBJ2-2 and V is TRBV19; TRBD2 matches 8 bases. Germline V gene lookup returns CDR1 LNHDA and CDR2 SQIVND (reference sequence). The J segment lost 3 bases and the V segment lost 2 bases, leaving 2 bases of the junction unmatched. This CDR3 comprises 15 residues. CDR3 nucleotide sequence: TGTGCCAGTAGTATACAGCGGGAGTACACCGGGGAGCTGTTTTTT. Its protein is CASSIQREYTGELFF.

The chain links TRBV28 to TRBJ1-2; tentative D call: TRBD1 (6 bases). CDR3 length equals 14 residues. The germline CDR1 and CDR2 sequences are MDHEN and SYDVKM. The V end was cut by 6 bases, the J end by 4 bases, with 15 bases between. The CDR3 region has the DNA TGTGCCAGCAGCCACAGGGAGCGGAGCTATGGCTACACCTTC. This sequence encodes CASSHRERSYGYTF.